This TCR beta chain was captured in a study of T cell responses to AZD1222 COVID-19 vaccine. On this clone: Its antigen is not identified.

Study results and caveats: The study reported that nearly half of spike-specific TCRs target unmutated variant regions. Across spike, vaccine-associated CD4 TCRs were found, dominant at 160-218 and 743-854. Clonal diversity may have been underestimated in mostly white British donors. Repertoire sampling happened only post peak T cell response.

Generated by immunoSEQ multiplex PCR, the TCRdb table keeps only in-frame clones and is missing some. The sample lists 95,000 to 150,000 clones; roughly 88% were seen once. The TCR comes from an adult in good health. The material was peripheral blood, obtained on day 0 of MenACWY control vaccination.

DNA for the CDR3: TGTGCCAGCAGTTTTCTAGGTGGCGAGCAGTACTTC. Its translation: CASSFLGGEQYF. The gene calls are TRBV27 and TRBJ2-7; D unresolved. CDR3 length: 12 residues. Trimming cost V 3 bases and J 6 bases, with 9 bases left between them. Germline lookup yields CDR1 MNHEY and CDR2 SMNVEV (reference sequence).